These 21 T cell receptor beta chains were all obtained from the same sample, sequenced in a study of identical twins. TCRdb itself ran the 5' RACE reads through MiXCR, one entry per CDR3 protein. The table has around 530,000 distinct CDR3 sequences, roughly 15% seen once. This same sample was also taken into another study, of yellow fever vaccine responses in identical twins.

Sequenced: CD4+ T cells sorted from blood. Every receptor here comes from a woman between 18 and 30 years old in good health.

This clonotype came up a few times. The CDR3 region is CASSPGQIHEQYF. In nucleotides, the CDR3 is TGTGCCAGCAGCCCGGGACAGATCCACGAGCAGTACTTC. The V call is TRBV7-9, the J call TRBJ2-7, with TRBD1 matching over 7 bases. The V segment lost 5 bases and the J segment 5 bases; nucleotides outside the gene matches: 6. The CDR3 extends over 13 amino acids. The germline CDR1 and CDR2 sequences are SEHNR and FQNEAQ (reference sequence).

At least ten counts were recorded for this clonotype. The V gene is TRBV10-3, the J gene TRBJ2-2; 8 bases are shared with TRBD2. Germline CDR1 and CDR2: ENHRY and SYGVKD. The CDR3 runs 14 residues. J gave up 7 bases and V 5 bases, and 6 bases lay outside the gene matches. The CDR3 sequence: CAISLAGGIGELFF. DNA of the CDR3: TGTGCCATCAGTCTCGCGGGGGGAATCGGGGAGCTGTTTTTT.

Regarding this clonotype: A read error may produce the germline difference seen at one junction end. The V call is TRBV12-3 or TRBV12-4, the J call TRBJ2-2, with 11 bases that match TRBD2. There are 18 residues in the CDR3. CDR3 sequence: CAISLNMGLAGGLGELFF. The CDR3 DNA is TGTGCCATCAGTCTCAACATGGGGCTAGCGGGAGGACTCGGGGAGCTGTTTTTT.

This clonotype appeared many times. The chain links TRBV12-3 or TRBV12-4 to TRBJ1-6, with D tentatively TRBD1 (5 bases). V was pared by 5 bases and J by 5 bases, with 13 bases between. The CDR3 has 15 amino acids. CDR3 in amino acids: CASSPTGSNNSPLHF. As DNA, the CDR3 is TGTGCCAGCAGTCCAACAGGATCCAATAATTCACCCCTCCACTTT.

The V gene is TRBV6-1, the J gene TRBJ2-1; 8 bases are shared with TRBD1. The V and J ends lost 6 bases and 0 bases, in that order; junction bases with no gene match: 4. This CDR3 spans 15 amino acids. CDR1 MNHNS and CDR2 SASEGT come from the germline V gene. CDR3 sequence: CASRSDRASYNEQFF. The DNA for the CDR3 is TGTGCCAGCAGATCGGACAGGGCCTCCTACAATGAGCAGTTCTTC.

This sequence joins TRBV19 and TRBJ1-2; D perhaps matches TRBD1 (5 bases). The V gene's germline CDR1 is LNHDA and CDR2 SQIVND (reference sequence). The V gene lost 3 bases and the J gene lost 7 bases, with 15 bases spanning the gap. This CDR3 comprises 14 residues. CDR3 loop: CASSIQLGTGGYTF. For the CDR3, the DNA is TGTGCCAGTAGTATCCAGCTTGGGACCGGTGGCTACACCTTC.

This clonotype was seen a handful of times. The chain links TRBV7-6 to TRBJ2-3, with 8 bases fitting TRBD2. CDR3 length: 15 residues. V shed 2 bases and J 5 bases; nucleotides not matched to a gene: 6. Germline lookup yields CDR1 SGHVS and CDR2 FNYEAQ. CDR3 region: CASSLFQLAEDTQYF. The CDR3 DNA reads as TGTGCCAGCAGCTTATTCCAACTAGCGGAAGATACGCAGTATTTT.

A few counts support this clonotype. The chain couples TRBV12-3 or TRBV12-4 to TRBJ1-1; a weak D match, TRBD1 (6 bases). Between the trimmed V and J ends, which lost 7 bases and 3 bases, there was a span of 12 bases. This CDR3 comprises 13 residues. In DNA, the CDR3 is TGTGCCAGCACGACCAGGGGTCACACTGAAGCTTTCTTT. Translating it yields CASTTRGHTEAFF.

This clonotype was counted between two and nine times. The chain uses TRBV5-1 and TRBJ2-7; 9 bases fit TRBD1. This CDR3 spans 12 amino acids. The V and J ends lost 5 bases and 12 bases, in that order; junction bases with no gene match: 9. The germline V gene encodes CDR1 SGHRS and CDR2 YFSETQ. The DNA for the CDR3 is TGCGCCAGCAGGAACGACAGGGGGGGAATGTACTTC. This gives the protein CASRNDRGGMYF.

V usage is TRBV6-1 and J usage is TRBJ2-2; a weak D match, TRBD2 (5 bases). Trimming cost V 6 bases and J 0 bases, with 20 bases left between them. This CDR3 has 18 residues. CDR1 and CDR2 from the germline V gene are MNHNS and SASEGT. The CDR3 nucleotides are TGTGCCAGCAGAGACGGGGAAACGACCCAGTCGAACACCGGGGAGCTGTTTTTT. Amino acids: CASRDGETTQSNTGELFF.

This clonotype was counted only a few times. V gene TRBV7-8 combines with J gene TRBJ2-3, with D possibly matching TRBD1 (6 bases). The CDR3 has 19 residues. V was cut by 3 bases and J by 2 bases, with 24 bases left in between. CDR1 SGHVS and CDR2 FQNEAQ come from the germline V gene. The CDR3 region is CASSFSRGTAWGPTDTQYF. The CDR3 DNA sequence: TGTGCCAGCAGCTTTAGTCGGGGAACAGCGTGGGGGCCCACAGATACGCAGTATTTT.

This clonotype occurred a few times. The gene calls are TRBV7-3 and TRBJ2-1; no firm D call. This CDR3 comprises 13 residues. V was trimmed by 1 base and J by 5 bases, leaving 6 bases between them. Germline values: CDR1 SGHTA, CDR2 FQGTGA. The CDR3: CASSLSRHNEQFF. The CDR3 DNA sequence: TGTGCCAGCAGCTTAAGTAGACACAATGAGCAGTTCTTC. Looking up the rest from reference TRBV7-3 and TRBJ2-1 gives the full variable domain: GAGVSQTPSNKVTEKGKYVELRCDPISGHTALYWYRQSLGQGPEFLIYFQGTGAADDSGLPNDRFFAVRPEGSVSTLKIQRTERGDSAVYLCASSLSRHNEQFFGPGTRLTVL.

This clonotype was seen only a few times. The V and J genes are TRBV27 and TRBJ2-3; 7 positions agree with TRBD1. V lost 0 bases, J lost 6 bases, and 9 bases stayed unmatched. CDR3 length equals 16 residues. Germline CDR1 is MNHEY and CDR2 is SMNVEV (reference sequence). The CDR3 protein is CASSLSGGRIRDTQYF. The CDR3 nucleotides read TGTGCCAGCAGTTTATCAGGGGGCAGAATTCGGGATACGCAGTATTTT.

The chain carries TRBV5-1 and TRBJ2-1; 9 positions match TRBD2. V gave up 0 bases and J gave up 10 bases; unmatched junction bases: 11. Germline CDR1 and CDR2: SGHRS and YFSETQ. The CDR3 consists of 16 residues. CDR3 amino acids: CASSLARLAGVEEQFF. DNA of the CDR3: TGCGCCAGCAGCTTGGCCAGGTTAGCGGGAGTTGAGGAGCAGTTCTTC. Combining the CDR3 with reference TRBV5-1 and TRBJ2-1 gives the whole variable domain KAGVTQTPRYLIKTRGQQVTLSCSPISGHRSVSWYQQTPGQGLQFLFEYFSETQRNKGNFPGRFSGRQFSNSRSEMNVSTLELGDSALYLCASSLARLAGVEEQFFGPGTRLTVL.

The V call is TRBV5-5, the J call TRBJ1-2; a weak D match, TRBD1 (6 bases). The V end lost 7 bases, the J end lost 2 bases, and 9 bases lay between the germline ends. Germline V gene sequence: CDR1 SGHKS, CDR2 YYEKEE (reference sequence). This CDR3 has 12 amino acids. CDR3 sequence: CASGQPNYGYTF. CDR3 DNA sequence: TGTGCCAGCGGACAGCCAAACTATGGCTACACCTTC.

The chain links TRBV5-1 to TRBJ2-1, with D hard to call. The germline V and J ends were trimmed by 0 bases and 0 bases, with 10 bases remaining between them. This CDR3 region has 16 residues. Germline assignment: CDR1 SGHRS and CDR2 YFSETQ. CDR3 loop: CASSLEPRSSYNEQFF. Here the CDR3 DNA reads TGCGCCAGCAGCTTGGAACCCAGGAGCTCCTACAATGAGCAGTTCTTC.

The chain joins TRBV4-1 to TRBJ2-1, with D possibly TRBD2 on 6 matching bases. Germline lookup yields CDR1 MGHRA and CDR2 YSYEKL. The V and J ends lost 1 base and 6 bases respectively, with 25 bases between them. The CDR3 loop spans 19 amino acids. The CDR3 sequence is CASSQAVAVGGSSLNEQFF. The CDR3 coding sequence is TGCGCCAGCAGCCAAGCGGTAGCGGTTGGGGGGAGCTCCCTCAATGAGCAGTTCTTC.

Only a few counts were recorded for this clonotype. This chain joins TRBV7-8 and TRBJ1-2; D remains unclear. Trimming took 7 bases from V and 5 from J, leaving 8 bases between them. This CDR3 has 11 amino acids. The germline CDR1 and CDR2 sequences are SGHVS and FQNEAQ. CDR3 bases: TGTGCCAGCACCGGTGGATATGGCTACACCTTC. Protein product: CASTGGYGYTF.

The rearrangement uses TRBV4-2 and TRBJ2-3; a possible D gene is TRBD2 (5 bases). The CDR3 runs 15 residues. Germline V gene sequence: CDR1 LGHNA, CDR2 YNFKEQ. V was cut by 6 bases and J by 2 bases, with 15 bases left in between. The CDR3 DNA is TGTGCCAGCAGAGACGCGGGCGGCTACACAGATACGCAGTATTTT. Amino acids: CASRDAGGYTDTQYF.

The gene calls are TRBV12-3 or TRBV12-4 and TRBJ2-7; D unclear. The V and J ends lost 5 bases and 5 bases respectively, with 7 bases between them. The CDR3 has 11 residues. The CDR3 is CASSHRNEQYF. The CDR3 DNA reads as TGTGCCAGCAGTCATCGGAACGAGCAGTACTTC.

The sample holds one count of this clonotype. The V gene is TRBV7-8, the J gene TRBJ1-1; D is unresolved. In germline, CDR1 is SGHVS, CDR2 FQNEAQ. Trimming removed 5 bases at V and 6 bases at J, with 7 bases between. The CDR3 covers 11 residues. The CDR3 nucleotides are TGTGCCAGCAGCGAGGCTGCTGAAGCTTTCTTT. Its translation is CASSEAAEAFF.